This T cell receptor (beta chain) is from a study of T cell repertoires in cytomegalovirus infection. Study context: Matching HLA type and CMV infection were both indicated by public TCR beta signatures.

TCRdb reanalysed the reads using MiXCR and keeps one entry per CDR3 protein. The sample lists about a million distinct CDR3 sequences, about 33% occurring once. Concerning this clonotype: Its antigen remains unidentified.

Trimming pared 1 base from V and 3 bases from J, leaving 7 bases between. The CDR3 runs to 13 residues. Germline loops: CDR1 LNHNV, CDR2 YYDKDF (reference sequence). The rearrangement uses TRBV15 and TRBJ2-7, with D unclear. The TCR sequence derives from a human donor in good health (CMV status not recorded). Some clones in this sample may be carry-over from other donors' samples. The sequenced sample was cultured CD8+ T cells from PBMCs, obtained from culture after CMV antigen stimulation. In nucleotides, the CDR3 is TGTGCCACCAGCAGAGTCGAGAGCTACGAGCAGTACTTC. Protein product: CATSRVESYEQYF.